This T cell receptor beta chain was sequenced for a study of shared clonotypes between healthy human individuals. Study-wide results and caveats: Read depth was anticipated to influence clonotype sharing among donors.

There are 13 residues in the CDR3. V dropped 7 bases and J dropped 5 bases, with 16 bases sitting between them. CDR1 is SQVTM and CDR2 is ANQGSEA in the germline V gene. CD4+ cells yielded CD45RA+ naive and CD45RA-negative memory subsets. Data came from immunoSEQ multiplex PCR; TCRdb stores just in-frame clones and leaves some out. The profile covers around 2.1 million clones, with approximately 96% appearing a single time and roughly 0.13% taken by the ten largest. This clone has only one observation. No antigen is known for it. The chain is built from TRBV29-1 and TRBJ2-3; either TRBD1 or TRBD2 may supply D (6 bases each). The clonotype was recovered from a man between 18 and 35 years old in good health. Sequencing was done on a sample of naive CD4+ T cells sorted from blood. As for subset: CD45RA+ positively selected. CDR3 amino acids: CSDRGGQVDTQYF. The CDR3 DNA follows: TGCAGCGACAGAGGGGGGCAGGTAGATACGCAGTATTTT.